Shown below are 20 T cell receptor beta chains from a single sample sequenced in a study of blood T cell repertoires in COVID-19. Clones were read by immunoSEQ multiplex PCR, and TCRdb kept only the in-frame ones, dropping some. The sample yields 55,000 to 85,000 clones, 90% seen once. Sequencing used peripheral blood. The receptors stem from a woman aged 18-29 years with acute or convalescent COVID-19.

CDR3 amino acids: CASSDGGSGELFF. The CDR3 bases are TGTGCCAGCAGTGATGGCGGGTCCGGGGAGCTGTTTTTT. V is TRBV2 and J is TRBJ2-2; the D gene is possibly TRBD2 (5 bases). The ends were cut back, 3 bases at V and 6 bases at J, with 8 bases in the middle. This CDR3 contains 13 residues. The V gene's germline CDR1 is SNHLY and CDR2 FYNNEI. The full variable domain, its missing parts supplied by reference TRBV2 and TRBJ2-2, is EPEVTQTPSHQVTQMGQEVILRCVPISNHLYFYWYRQILGQKVEFLVSFYNNEISEKSEIFDDQFSVERPDGSNFTLKIRSTKLEDSAMYFCASSDGGSGELFFGEGSRLTVL.

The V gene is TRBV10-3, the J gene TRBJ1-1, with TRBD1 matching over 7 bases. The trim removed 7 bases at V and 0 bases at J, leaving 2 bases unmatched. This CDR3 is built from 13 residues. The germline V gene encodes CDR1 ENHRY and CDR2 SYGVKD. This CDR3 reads CAITQGLNTEAFF. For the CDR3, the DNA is TGTGCCATCACACAGGGGCTGAACACTGAAGCTTTCTTT.

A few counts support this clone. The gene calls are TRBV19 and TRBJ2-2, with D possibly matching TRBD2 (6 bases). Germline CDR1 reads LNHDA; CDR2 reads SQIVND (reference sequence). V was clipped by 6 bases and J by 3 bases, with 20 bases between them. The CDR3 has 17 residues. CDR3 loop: CASRTTSGTSYTGELFF. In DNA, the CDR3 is TGTGCCAGTAGAACAACCTCCGGGACTTCTTACACCGGGGAGCTGTTTTTT. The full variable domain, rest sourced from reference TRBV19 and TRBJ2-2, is DGGITQSPKYLFRKEGQNVTLSCEQNLNHDAMYWYRQDPGQGLRLIYYSQIVNDFQKGDIAEGYSVSREKKESFPLTVTSAQKNPTAFYLCASRTTSGTSYTGELFFGEGSRLTVL.

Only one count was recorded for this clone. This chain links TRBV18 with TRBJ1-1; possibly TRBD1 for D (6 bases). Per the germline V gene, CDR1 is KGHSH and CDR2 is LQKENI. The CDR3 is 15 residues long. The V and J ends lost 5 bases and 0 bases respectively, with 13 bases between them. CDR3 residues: CASSERTALNTEAFF. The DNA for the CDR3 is TGTGCCAGCTCAGAACGGACAGCTTTGAACACTGAAGCTTTCTTT.

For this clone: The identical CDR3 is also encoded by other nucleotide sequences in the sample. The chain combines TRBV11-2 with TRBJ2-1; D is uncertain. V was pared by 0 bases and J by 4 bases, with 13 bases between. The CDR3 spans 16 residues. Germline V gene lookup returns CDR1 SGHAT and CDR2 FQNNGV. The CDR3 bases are TGTGCCAGCAGCTTAGAACGAACAACCTCTTACAATGAGCAGTTCTTC. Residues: CASSLERTTSYNEQFF.

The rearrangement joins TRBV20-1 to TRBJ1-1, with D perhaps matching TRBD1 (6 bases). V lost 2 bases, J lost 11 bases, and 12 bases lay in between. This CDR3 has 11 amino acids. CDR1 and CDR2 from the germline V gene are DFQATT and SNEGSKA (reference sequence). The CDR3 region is CSARTGLRAFF. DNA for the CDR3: TGCAGTGCTAGAACAGGGTTGCGTGCTTTCTTT.

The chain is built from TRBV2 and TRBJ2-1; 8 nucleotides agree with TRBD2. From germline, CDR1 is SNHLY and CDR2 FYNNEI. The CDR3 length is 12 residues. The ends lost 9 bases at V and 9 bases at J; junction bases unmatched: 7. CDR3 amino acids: CARGLERIEQFF. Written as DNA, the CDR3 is TGTGCCAGGGGACTAGAGAGGATTGAGCAGTTCTTC.

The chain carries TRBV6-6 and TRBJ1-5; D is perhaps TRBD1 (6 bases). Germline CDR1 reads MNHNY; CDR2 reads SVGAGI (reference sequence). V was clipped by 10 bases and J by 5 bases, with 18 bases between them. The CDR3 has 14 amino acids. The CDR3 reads CAIAGGREDQPQHF. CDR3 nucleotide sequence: TGTGCCATCGCCGGGGGGCGTGAGGATCAGCCCCAGCATTTT.

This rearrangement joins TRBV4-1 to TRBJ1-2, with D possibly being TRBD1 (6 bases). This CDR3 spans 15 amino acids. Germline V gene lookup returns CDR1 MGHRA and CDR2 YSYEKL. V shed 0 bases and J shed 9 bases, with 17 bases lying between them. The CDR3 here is CASSQDPSGAGSYTF. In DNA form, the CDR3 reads TGCGCCAGCAGCCAAGACCCTTCAGGGGCTGGGAGCTACACCTTC.

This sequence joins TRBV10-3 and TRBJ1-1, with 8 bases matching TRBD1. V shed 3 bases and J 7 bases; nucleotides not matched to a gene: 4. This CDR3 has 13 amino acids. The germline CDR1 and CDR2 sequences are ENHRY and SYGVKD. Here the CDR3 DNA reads TGTGCCATCAGTGATTTTGGGACAGGTGAAGCTTTCTTT. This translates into CAISDFGTGEAFF.

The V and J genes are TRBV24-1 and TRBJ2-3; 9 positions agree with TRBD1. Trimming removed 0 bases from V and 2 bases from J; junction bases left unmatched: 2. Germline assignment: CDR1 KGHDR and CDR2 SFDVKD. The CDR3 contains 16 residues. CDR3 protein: CATSDLGTGTTDTQYF. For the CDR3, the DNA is TGTGCCACCAGTGATTTGGGGACAGGGACCACAGATACGCAGTATTTT.

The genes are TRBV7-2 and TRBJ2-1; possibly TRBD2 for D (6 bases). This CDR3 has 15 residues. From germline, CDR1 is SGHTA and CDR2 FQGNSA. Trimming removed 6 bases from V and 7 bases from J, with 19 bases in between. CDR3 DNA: TGTGCCAGCAGTCGGAGGGGAGGTGAGGCGAATGAGCAGTTCTTC. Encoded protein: CASSRRGGEANEQFF.

In DNA form, the CDR3 reads TGCGCCAGCAGCCAAGGGGAGCCGAACACTGAAGCTTTCTTT. This translates into CASSQGEPNTEAFF. The chain carries TRBV4-3 and TRBJ1-1; D gene ambiguous. The germline gives CDR1 LGHNA, CDR2 YSLEER. The CDR3 has 14 amino acids. V lost 1 base and J lost 1, with 7 bases in between.

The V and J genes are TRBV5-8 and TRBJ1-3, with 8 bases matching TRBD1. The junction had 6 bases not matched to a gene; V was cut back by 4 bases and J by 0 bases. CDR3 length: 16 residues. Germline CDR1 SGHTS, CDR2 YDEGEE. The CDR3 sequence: CASSLRTGSSGNTIYF. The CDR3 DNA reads TGTGCCAGCAGCCTCCGGACAGGGAGCTCTGGAAACACCATATATTTT.

The CDR3 nucleotides read TGTGCCAGTAGTATCTTTAAAGGCGGTGAAGCTTTCTTT. Its translation is CASSIFKGGEAFF. The chain carries TRBV19 and TRBJ1-1; no firm D call. The germline CDR1 and CDR2 sequences are LNHDA and SQIVND (reference sequence). Trimming removed 3 bases from V and 7 bases from J, with 12 bases in between. The CDR3 has 13 amino acids. Full variable domain (missing parts from reference TRBV19 and TRBJ1-1): DGGITQSPKYLFRKEGQNVTLSCEQNLNHDAMYWYRQDPGQGLRLIYYSQIVNDFQKGDIAEGYSVSREKKESFPLTVTSAQKNPTAFYLCASSIFKGGEAFFGQGTRLTVV.

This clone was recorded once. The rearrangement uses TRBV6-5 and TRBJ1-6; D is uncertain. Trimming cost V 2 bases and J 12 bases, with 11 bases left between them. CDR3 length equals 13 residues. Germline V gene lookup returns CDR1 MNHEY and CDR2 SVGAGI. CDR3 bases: TGTGCCAGCAGTTACGAGTTCGGGAGACCCCTCCACTTT. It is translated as CASSYEFGRPLHF.

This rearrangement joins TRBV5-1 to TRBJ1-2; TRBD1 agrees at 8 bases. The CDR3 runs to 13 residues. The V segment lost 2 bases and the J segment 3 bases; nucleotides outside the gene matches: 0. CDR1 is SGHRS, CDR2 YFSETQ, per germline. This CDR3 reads CASSLQGDYGYTF. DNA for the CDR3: TGCGCCAGCAGCTTACAGGGGGACTATGGCTACACCTTC.

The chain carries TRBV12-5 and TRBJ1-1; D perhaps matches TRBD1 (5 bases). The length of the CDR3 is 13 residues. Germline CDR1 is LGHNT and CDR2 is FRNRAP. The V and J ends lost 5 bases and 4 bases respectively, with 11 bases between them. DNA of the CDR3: TGTGCTAGTGGTACCAGGGAAGCCACTGAAGCTTTCTTT. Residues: CASGTREATEAFF.

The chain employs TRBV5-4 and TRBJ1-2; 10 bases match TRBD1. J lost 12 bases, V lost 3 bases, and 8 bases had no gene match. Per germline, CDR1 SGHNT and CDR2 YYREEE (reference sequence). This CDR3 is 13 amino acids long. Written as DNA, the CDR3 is TGTGCCAGCAGCTCGGACAGGGGGAAGGGCCACACCTTC. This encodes CASSSDRGKGHTF.

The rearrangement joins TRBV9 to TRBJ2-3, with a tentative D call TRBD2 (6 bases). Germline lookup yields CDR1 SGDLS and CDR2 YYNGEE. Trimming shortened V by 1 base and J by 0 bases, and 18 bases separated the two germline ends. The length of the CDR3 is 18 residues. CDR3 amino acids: CASSVLGGGVSSTDTQYF. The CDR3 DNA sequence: TGTGCCAGCAGCGTACTTGGAGGCGGGGTATCTAGCACAGATACGCAGTATTTT. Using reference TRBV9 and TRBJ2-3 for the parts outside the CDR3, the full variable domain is DSGVTQTPKHLITATGQRVTLRCSPRSGDLSVYWYQQSLDQGLQFLIQYYNGEERAKGNILERFSAQQFPDLHSELNLSSLELGDSALYFCASSVLGGGVSSTDTQYFGPGTRLTVL.